These 24 T cell receptor beta chains came from one sample sequenced in a study of CD8 T cells in ankylosing spondylitis. TCRdb re-derived calls from the 5' RACE reads in MiXCR, one entry per CDR3 protein. The sample consists of some 120,000 distinct CDR3 sequences, roughly 13% of them appearing once. The sample consisted of blood, either unsorted or a sorted T cell fraction (not recorded which). These receptors were taken from a female donor with ankylosing spondylitis or in good health (not recorded which).

This clonotype was seen only a few times. J is TRBJ2-5 and V is TRBV7-8; 7 bases are shared with TRBD2. The CDR3 sequence is 15 residues long. Trimming cost V 4 bases and J 0 bases; bases outside gene matches: 5. Germline CDR1 and CDR2: SGHVS and FQNEAQ. In DNA, the CDR3 is TGTGCCAGCAGCTCACTAGCGAACAACCAAGAGACCCAGTACTTC. This gives the protein CASSSLANNQETQYF. The entire variable domain, with the rest obtained from reference TRBV7-8 and TRBJ2-5, is as follows: GAGVSQSPRYKVAKRGQDVALRCDPISGHVSLFWYQQALGQGPEFLTYFQNEAQLDKSGLPSDRFFAERPEGSVSTLKIQRTQQEDSAVYLCASSSLANNQETQYFGPGTRLLVL.

This clonotype has only a few counts. The chain recombines TRBV5-6 with TRBJ1-5; no clear D gene. This CDR3 has 12 residues. Trimming stripped 2 bases from V and 4 bases from J, with 4 bases between. The V gene's germline CDR1 is SGHDT and CDR2 YYEEEE. The CDR3 spells CASSFLNQPQHF. CDR3 in DNA: TGTGCCAGCAGCTTTTTGAATCAGCCCCAGCATTTT.

The V gene is TRBV23-1, the J gene TRBJ1-5; no definite D call. TRBV23-1 is an ORF, and what it does is uncertain. There are 17 residues in the CDR3. V was trimmed by 2 bases and J by 0 bases, leaving 14 bases between them. The CDR3 nucleotides are TGCGCCAGCAGTCAAAAACTGAGGCGGCATAGCAATCAGCCCCAGCATTTT. This encodes CASSQKLRRHSNQPQHF.

This clonotype was detected many times. The chain links TRBV7-2 to TRBJ2-2; 8 bases line up with TRBD2. The J segment lost 0 bases and the V segment lost 6 bases, leaving 6 bases of the junction unmatched. The germline V gene has CDR1 SGHTA and CDR2 FQGNSA. The CDR3 runs 16 residues. Here the CDR3 reads CASSVAGTSNTGELFF. The CDR3 DNA follows: TGTGCCAGCAGTGTAGCGGGGACCTCGAACACCGGGGAGCTGTTTTTT.

The table lists this clonotype with many counts. The chain employs TRBV12-3 or TRBV12-4 and TRBJ1-2; D is unclear. Trimming stripped 2 bases from V and 5 bases from J, with 6 bases between. This CDR3 has 12 residues. The CDR3 DNA sequence: TGTGCCAGCAGTTTAACCATGTATGGCTACACCTTC. Protein: CASSLTMYGYTF.

There are many counts of this clonotype. This chain links TRBV20-1 with TRBJ2-7; D might be TRBD1 (6 bases). Germline CDR1 is DFQATT and CDR2 is SNEGSKA (reference sequence). The V and J ends lost 5 bases and 2 bases respectively, with 10 bases between them. The CDR3 runs 12 residues. In nucleotides, the CDR3 is TGCAGTGCTCAAGGACAGCCCTACGAGCAGTACTTC. Protein sequence: CSAQGQPYEQYF.

This CDR3 reads CAWSPGVAKNIQYF. In DNA, the CDR3 is TGTGCCTGGAGTCCCGGGGTAGCCAAAAACATTCAGTACTTC. The V gene is TRBV30, the J gene TRBJ2-4; the D gene is possibly TRBD2 (5 bases). CDR1 is GTSNPN and CDR2 is SVGIG in the germline V gene (reference sequence). V was clipped by 2 bases and J by 0 bases, with 8 bases between them. The CDR3 is 14 residues long.

This clonotype was seen only once. A much larger clone differs from this one at a single base, so this may be a read error. The rearrangement joins TRBV7-2 to TRBJ1-2, with 7 bases fitting TRBD1. This CDR3 contains 14 residues. In germline, CDR1 is SGHTA, CDR2 FQGNSA. After removal of 1 base from V and 8 bases from J, the junction contained 7 bases not matched to a gene. The CDR3, as DNA: TGTGCCAGCAGCTTAGAACAGGGGAGCGGCGGCTACACCTTC. Translating gives CASSLEQGSGGYTF.

The genes are TRBV7-9 and TRBJ1-5, with 9 bases that match TRBD1. The V and J ends lost 9 bases and 0 bases, in that order; junction bases with no gene match: 9. Germline values: CDR1 SEHNR, CDR2 FQNEAQ (reference sequence). The CDR3 extends over 16 amino acids. CDR3 loop: CARYRDRVDSNQPQHF. For the CDR3, the DNA is TGTGCCAGATACCGGGACAGGGTTGATAGCAATCAGCCCCAGCATTTT.

The chain links TRBV15 to TRBJ2-1; D uncertain. Germline V CDR1 and CDR2: LNHNV, YYDKDF (reference sequence). Trimming pared 0 bases from V and 2 bases from J, leaving 14 bases between. The CDR3 loop spans 17 amino acids. CDR3 loop: CATSREPAPSTYNEQFF. Written as DNA, the CDR3 is TGTGCCACCAGCAGAGAGCCGGCACCTAGTACCTACAATGAGCAGTTCTTC.

This clonotype was detected many times. The gene calls are TRBV28 and TRBJ1-1, with a tentative D call TRBD1 (5 bases). This CDR3 has 13 amino acids. V was shortened by 6 bases and J by 1 base, with 9 bases between the two germline ends. Germline V lookup: CDR1 MDHEN, CDR2 SYDVKM. CDR3 amino acids: CASSRGQNTEAFF. CDR3 bases: TGTGCCAGCAGCCGTGGACAGAACACTGAAGCTTTCTTT.

This clonotype appeared a few times. The chain is built from TRBV12-3 or TRBV12-4 and TRBJ1-5, with TRBD1 as a possible D gene (5 bases). The V and J ends lost 5 bases and 6 bases respectively, with 17 bases between them. This CDR3 spans 15 amino acids. The CDR3, as DNA: TGTGCCAGCAGTCTCGGGGCTTCAGTAGGTCAGCCCCAGCATTTT. This gives the protein CASSLGASVGQPQHF.

V usage is TRBV20-1 and J usage is TRBJ2-7; TRBD1 agrees at 8 bases. CDR1 and CDR2 from the germline V gene are DFQATT and SNEGSKA (reference sequence). The CDR3 is 14 amino acids. V lost 6 bases to trimming and J lost 7 bases; unmatched junction nucleotides: 14. Written as DNA, the CDR3 is TGCAGTGCAAATACAGGGGGATTGGGGAGTGAGCAGTACTTC. Translating it yields CSANTGGLGSEQYF.

This chain uses TRBV12-3 or TRBV12-4 with TRBJ2-5, with D possibly matching TRBD1 (6 bases). Deletions cut 5 bases from V and 5 bases from J, with 15 bases between. The CDR3 consists of 14 residues. CDR3 amino acids: CASSLNRVRETQYF. The CDR3 DNA sequence: TGTGCCAGCAGTCTAAACAGGGTACGGGAGACCCAGTACTTC.

The chain carries TRBV29-1 and TRBJ2-2; D is perhaps TRBD2 (6 bases). The CDR3 extends over 14 amino acids. V was cut by 6 bases and J by 3 bases, with 14 bases left in between. In germline, CDR1 is SQVTM, CDR2 ANQGSEA. CDR3: CSVGGLKDTGELFF. The CDR3 nucleotides read TGCAGCGTCGGGGGACTGAAAGACACCGGGGAGCTGTTTTTT.

The rearrangement uses TRBV27 and TRBJ2-3; possible D gene TRBD1, 5 bases. The CDR3 covers 14 residues. Germline V gene data show CDR1 as MNHEY and CDR2 as SMNVEV (reference sequence). V lost 2 bases to trimming and J lost 5 bases, with 11 bases between them. In DNA form, the CDR3 reads TGTGCCAGCAGTTTAGACCCCAGGGAAGATACGCAGTATTTT. Translating it yields CASSLDPREDTQYF.

This clonotype was recorded at least ten times. The chain uses TRBV6-1 and TRBJ2-3; tentative D call: TRBD2 (5 bases). Germline CDR1 and CDR2: MNHNS and SASEGT. Trimming left V 2 bases short and J 5 bases short, with 8 bases between. This CDR3 comprises 13 residues. The CDR3: CASSERSGDTQYF. The CDR3 nucleotides are TGTGCCAGCAGTGAAAGGAGCGGAGATACGCAGTATTTT.

The chain carries TRBV5-1 and TRBJ2-3; 10 positions agree with TRBD2. Germline values: CDR1 SGHRS, CDR2 YFSETQ. This CDR3 has 16 residues. The V and J ends lost 2 bases and 4 bases, in that order; junction bases with no gene match: 7. In nucleotides, the CDR3 is TGCGCCAGCAGCTTCACCAGCGGGGGGGCCGCAGATACGCAGTATTTT. It specifies CASSFTSGGAADTQYF.

The sample holds many counts of this clonotype. The gene calls are TRBV7-3 and TRBJ2-1; unclear D gene. The CDR3 is 14 amino acids. Per germline, CDR1 SGHTA and CDR2 FQGTGA. Trimming removed 4 bases from V and 5 bases from J, with 12 bases in between. The CDR3 DNA reads TGTGCCAGCAGCTCCCCCCGGACCAACAATGAGCAGTTCTTC. Protein: CASSSPRTNNEQFF.

This sequence joins TRBV20-1 and TRBJ2-4, with 7 bases lining up with TRBD1. The J segment lost 5 bases and the V segment lost 6 bases, leaving 13 bases of the junction unmatched. This CDR3 has 15 amino acids. Germline CDR1 and CDR2: DFQATT and SNEGSKA (reference sequence). The DNA for the CDR3 is TGCAGTGCCCAGAGGGGGACAGTACAGGAAAACATTCAGTACTTC. Translated: CSAQRGTVQENIQYF.

J is TRBJ2-7 and V is TRBV7-2, with D possibly called TRBD1 or TRBD2 (5 bases each). CDR1 is SGHTA, CDR2 FQGNSA, per germline. This CDR3 has 16 residues. V was cut by 1 base and J by 2 bases, with 15 bases left in between. The chain's CDR3 is CASSLGGRDLPYEQYF. For the CDR3, the DNA is TGTGCCAGCAGCTTAGGGGGCAGGGACCTACCCTACGAGCAGTACTTC.

This clonotype was detected ten times or more. The chain combines TRBV20-1 with TRBJ2-3, with 7 bases lining up with TRBD2. Germline CDR1 DFQATT, CDR2 SNEGSKA (reference sequence). Trimming took 5 bases from V and 1 from J; bases not matched to a gene: 6. The CDR3 is made up of 14 amino acids. The CDR3 region is CSAPLAFRTDTQYF. CDR3 DNA: TGCAGTGCTCCACTAGCGTTTCGCACAGATACGCAGTATTTT.

The V and J genes are TRBV7-9 and TRBJ2-3; 9 nucleotides agree with TRBD2. The CDR3 extends over 15 amino acids. Germline CDR1 SEHNR, CDR2 FQNEAQ (reference sequence). V was clipped by 9 bases and J by 3 bases; unmatched bases: 10. In DNA form, the CDR3 reads TGTGCCAGTCGGTTTGCGGGAGGGACTACAGATACGCAGTATTTT. Translation: CASRFAGGTTDTQYF.

This rearrangement joins TRBV12-3 or TRBV12-4 to TRBJ1-2, with TRBD1 as a possible D gene (5 bases). Trimming cost V 7 bases and J 7 bases, with 19 bases left between them. The CDR3 runs to 14 residues. This chain's CDR3 is CASTRDAGFSGYTF. CDR3 DNA: TGTGCCAGCACTCGGGACGCAGGATTTAGTGGCTACACCTTC.